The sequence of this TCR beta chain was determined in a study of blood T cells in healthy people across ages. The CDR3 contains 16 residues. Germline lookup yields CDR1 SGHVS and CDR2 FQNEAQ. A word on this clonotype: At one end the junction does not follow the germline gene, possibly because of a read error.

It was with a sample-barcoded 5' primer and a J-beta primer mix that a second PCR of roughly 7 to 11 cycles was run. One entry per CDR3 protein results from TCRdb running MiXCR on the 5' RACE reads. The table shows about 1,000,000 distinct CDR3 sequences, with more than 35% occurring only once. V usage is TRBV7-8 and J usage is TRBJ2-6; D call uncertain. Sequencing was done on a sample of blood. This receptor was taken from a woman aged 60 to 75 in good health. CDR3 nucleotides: TGTGCCAGCAGATTAGCCTGGAGCTCTGGGGCCAACGTCCTGACTTTC. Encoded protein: CASRLAWSSGANVLTF.